This T cell receptor (beta chain) was found in a study of CD8+ T cells in alopecia areata (dated by TCRdb to 2016 to 2019). About the full investigation: Treated patients were enrolled in an open-label pilot trial of oral tofacitinib, 5 to 10 mg twice daily, for moderate-to-severe alopecia areata. To study T cell clonal expansion in alopecia areata, the researchers applied high-throughput TCRbeta sequencing to both the C3H/HeJ mouse model and human patients. Tofacitinib-treated patients had biopsies at baseline and at 4 and 24 weeks of treatment, with a later scalp biopsy in several patients. In humans, TCRbeta sequencing was performed on scalp tissue and on sorted CD4+ and CD8+ peripheral blood T cells from healthy controls and from patients with patchy or totalis/universalis alopecia areata. In treated patients, disease severity was measured using the SALT score, which gives the percentage of scalp surface area affected. RNA was obtained with the PAXgene miRNA kit for fixed scalp, the miRNeasy kit for PBMCs, and the RNeasy kit for mouse skin. Scalp clonality was compared across normal scalp (n=4), patchy alopecia areata scalp (n=8), and alopecia totalis/universalis scalp (n=8). TCRbeta CDR3 regions were amplified by immunoSEQ multiplex PCR with 35 Vbeta forward and 13 Jbeta reverse primers. Patients received tofacitinib for 6 to 18 months and were then followed off drug for 6 months to check for delayed response and recurrence.

CDR1 and CDR2 are read off the germline V gene as MNHEY and SVGAGI. The germline ends are 15 bases apart after V is trimmed by 6 bases and J by 1 base. The CDR3, cysteine through phenylalanine, is 15 amino acids long. The CDR3 DNA has 45 bases and is translated from base 1. A remark on this clone: The antigen this receptor binds is unknown. Nothing much larger sits one base from this clone, and base qualities are not available.

Libraries came from the immunoSEQ multiplex PCR assay. For TCR sequencing, RNA was extracted from every sample and reverse transcribed into cDNA to serve as template. First-strand cDNA was synthesized using SuperScript III with a 2:1 mix of oligo-dT and random hexamers. A synthetic immune receptor repertoire was used to gauge amplification bias, and whatever bias remained was removed computationally. Processing in the source paper ran as follows. Raw reads were preprocessed to remove errors, and CDR3 was defined by IMGT conventions from the conserved cysteine to phenylalanine. To get clonality, Shannon entropy was normalized by log2 of the number of productive unique TCRs and the result was subtracted from 1. Whether each scalp clone was CD4 or CD8 was inferred by checking scalp TCRbeta sequences against the CD4 and CD8 repertoires from sorted blood. As stored in TCRdb, this immuneACCESS dataset retains in-frame rearrangements with V and J assigned. A fraction of the clones does not appear; measured against another copy, unresolved V genes explain less than half of the discrepancy, and the remainder lacks a known reason. Clone size and the V and J calls come from that table; the DNA yielded D and trimming. The sample records fewer than 150,000 clones, 75% to 85% of which are singletons. The leading ten clones occupy 20% to 30% of the sample.

The time point label, as the study defines it: roughly 27 days on oral tofacitinib. The sample's treatment or condition, from its label and the paper: oral pan-JAK inhibitor, 5-10 mg twice daily. Lesional scalp punch biopsies and peripheral blood were collected from alopecia areata patients. PBMCs were separated by density centrifugation and stained for CD3, CD4 and CD8, after which CD4+ and CD8+ T cells were sorted on a FACSAria. What the research found in general, with its limitations: With tofacitinib, both scalp clonality and the number of expanded CD8+ clones among the top 100 scalp clones went down significantly. Lesional scalp, especially in alopecia totalis/universalis, showed higher clonality and more expanded CD8+ clones than normal scalp, suggesting antigenic drive. Because the treated cohort was small and included a single nonresponder, larger studies are needed to assess links between baseline CD8+ expansion and response. TCR sequences shared between patients were less clear than in mice, possibly partly because of HLA diversity in the patient population. Unlike mouse skin, which is dominated by gammadelta T cells, normal human skin has resident alphabeta T cells that are also sequenced, and this complicates analysis of the scalp TCR repertoire. During tofacitinib treatment, many expanded lesional clones stuck around in both scalp and blood, and this persistence may partly explain why relapse happens after treatment is stopped.

This clonotype originated in a human donor with alopecia areata. The starting material was CD8+ T cells sorted from blood, obtained at week 4, from a patient treated with tofacitinib. The rearranged segments are TRBV6-5 and TRBJ1-1; the D gene is unclear. The CDR3 amino acid sequence is: CASRQSWAANTEAFF. The nucleotide sequence reads as follows: TGTGCCAGCAGACAGAGTTGGGCTGCGAACACTGAAGCTTTCTTT.